This entry describes one TCR beta chain. Its antigen remains unidentified. No base qualities exist here, and no much larger clone lies one base off it. Based on the germline V gene (reference sequence), the CDR1 and CDR2 sequences are SEHNR and FQNEAQ. From V the trimming removes 5 bases and from J it removes 5 bases, while the gene matches leave 3 bases of the junction unaccounted for. Measured from the cysteine to the phenylalanine, the CDR3 is 13 residues long. Of all the DNA, just the CDR3 is kept, 39 bases in frame from base 1. The sample comes from a study of beta chain features in type 1 diabetes (dated by TCRdb to the late 2010s). Broadly, across the study: Mean age, gender distribution, total cell number and subset yield did not differ between patients and healthy donors. A total of roughly 99 million sorted cells were examined across all samples, and the number of cells per subset was strongly correlated with RNA yield. The study compared the TCRB repertoires of sorted circulating CD4+ T cell subsets in recently diagnosed type 1 diabetes patients with those in matched healthy donors. Naive and central memory subsets were obtained from all 30 or so donors, but regulatory and stem cell-like memory subsets were isolated from only 8 patients and about 8 healthy donors. General study outcomes and caveats: Only small numbers of individuals were included in the HLA sub-analyses, which left unresolved whether HLA type had any influence on TCRB rearrangement. Because cDNA was sequenced instead of genomic DNA, highly expressing activated cells could be over-represented, though the groups showed no difference in activation or CD3 levels. Naive, central memory and regulatory TCRB repertoires appeared to be more similar among patients than among healthy donors. A moderate but significant shortening of TCRB CDR3 length was observed in type 1 diabetes patients in all four CD4+ subsets. Patients with type 1 diabetes made fewer insertions and deleted more nucleotides at VDJ recombination sites, implying thymic rearrangement abnormalities. Shorter templates might have been favored by PCR, but patient and control samples were amplified and corrected together, so both groups would have been affected equally by any skew.

Each donor gave one peripheral blood draw, averaging roughly 100 mL, which was collected into heparinised tubes. A BD FACSAria II and a panel including CD45RO, CCR7, CD25, CD127, CD95 and CD27 were used to sort naive, central memory, regulatory and stem cell-like memory CD4+ T cells. All sorted populations exceeded 98% purity. PBMCs were separated immediately by Lymphoprep density gradient centrifugation and were stained directly, without being cultured. So that batch effects would be minimized, each experiment stained and sorted samples in pairs, pairing one healthy donor with one patient. The entire isolated RNA was reverse transcribed using the High Capacity cDNA Reverse Transcription Kit, and thus expressed TCRB transcripts were sequenced. Deep immunoSEQ sequencing was performed on naive, central memory and regulatory T cell samples, with an average of roughly 3.6 million total reads per sample. Sorted cells were lysed in RLT buffer and RNA was extracted with DNase-treated RNeasy Micro or Mini kits, depending on cell number. To prevent cross-contamination, each cell subset was processed individually, whereas patient and healthy donor samples were processed jointly. TCRB sequences were amplified from cDNA with the immunoSEQ multiplex PCR, producing 87-bp fragments spanning the CDR3 region. Sequencing of the amplicons was performed on the Illumina HiSeq platform. On the study's bioinformatics: Synthetic template baselines were used to correct PCR bias computationally, reads within Hamming distance 2 were collapsed together, and singletons that could not be merged were discarded. Reads were aligned to IMGT to assign V, D and J genes, CDR3 length, and insertions or deletions at six rearrangement sites. Within each subset, clonotype counts were normalized to sorted cell number, after which true diversity and Gini coefficients were computed with the tcR R package. The overlap coefficient, calculated on TCRB nucleotide sequences, was used to measure repertoire sharing. TCRdb's version of the immuneACCESS table is confined to in-frame rearrangements and falls short of the full clone set. An unresolved V gene accounts for under half of the shortfall where checked; the remainder is of unknown origin. V and J calls and clone size follow that table, whereas D and trimming were derived from the DNA. Here the sample has almost 350,000 clones; 8% occur a single time. The ten largest clones take up more than 0.4% of the sample.

The chain links TRBV7-9 with TRBJ2-5; TRBD1 lines up with 9 middle nucleotides. The origin of this receptor is a woman aged 18-30 years in good health. The sequenced sample was central memory CD4+ T cells from blood. The nucleotide sequence reads TGTGCCAGCAGCGTACAGGGGGCCGAGACCCAGTACTTC. This encodes CASSVQGAETQYF.